These 4 T cell receptor beta chains share one sample of origin, sequenced in a study of blood T cell repertoires in COVID-19. Assay used: immunoSEQ multiplex PCR; TCRdb lists only in-frame clones, some missing. This sample has roughly 200,000 clones, with around nine tenths found just once. The sequencing sample was made of peripheral blood. These receptors were taken from a man aged 35-49 years with active or convalescent COVID-19.

In DNA, the CDR3 is TGCAGCGTCCGATTGGGGGAGGCGGTTGAGCAGTACTTC. It codes for CSVRLGEAVEQYF. The V call is TRBV29-1, the J call TRBJ2-7; a weak D match, TRBD2 (6 bases). The germline V gene encodes CDR1 SQVTM and CDR2 ANQGSEA. Trimming pared 6 bases from V and 7 bases from J, leaving 19 bases between. The CDR3 has 13 residues.

The genes are TRBV23-1 and TRBJ2-7; 9 nucleotides match TRBD1. TRBV23-1 is reported as an ORF; its role is uncertain. The CDR3 extends over 17 amino acids. Trimming removed 3 bases from V and 6 bases from J; junction bases left unmatched: 15. The CDR3, as DNA: TGCGCCAGCAGTCATCCCCTGAGGGACAGGGACATTTCCGAGCAGTACTTC. Amino acid sequence: CASSHPLRDRDISEQYF.

The chain joins TRBV5-1 to TRBJ1-3; 8 nucleotides align to TRBD1. This CDR3 is 14 amino acids long. CDR1 SGHRS and CDR2 YFSETQ come from the germline V gene. The V segment lost 7 bases and the J segment 0 bases; nucleotides outside the gene matches: 3. The DNA for the CDR3 is TGCGCCAGCCGGGGGACAGGCTCTGGAAACACCATATATTTT. This codes for CASRGTGSGNTIYF.

This rearrangement joins TRBV27 to TRBJ2-2; D is perhaps TRBD2 (5 bases). From germline, CDR1 is MNHEY and CDR2 SMNVEV (reference sequence). Trimming pared 8 bases from V and 6 bases from J, leaving 13 bases between. The CDR3 is made up of 13 amino acids. In DNA, the CDR3 is TGTGCCAGCGGACGGGGTTTCCCCGGGGAGCTGTTTTTT. Protein sequence: CASGRGFPGELFF.